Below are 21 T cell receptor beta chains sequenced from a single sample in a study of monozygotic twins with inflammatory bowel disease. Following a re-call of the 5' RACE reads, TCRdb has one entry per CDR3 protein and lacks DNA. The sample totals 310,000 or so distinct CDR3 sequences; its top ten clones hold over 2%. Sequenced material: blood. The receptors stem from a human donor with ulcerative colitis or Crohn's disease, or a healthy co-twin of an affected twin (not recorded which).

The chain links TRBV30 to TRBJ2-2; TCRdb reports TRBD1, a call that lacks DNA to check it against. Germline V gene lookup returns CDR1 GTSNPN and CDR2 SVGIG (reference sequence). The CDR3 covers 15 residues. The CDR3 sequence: CAWTPLKGRSGELFF.

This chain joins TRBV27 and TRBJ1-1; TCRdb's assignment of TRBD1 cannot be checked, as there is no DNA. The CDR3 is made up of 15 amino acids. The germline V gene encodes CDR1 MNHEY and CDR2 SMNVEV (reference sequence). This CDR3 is CASSSPGTGYTEAFF.

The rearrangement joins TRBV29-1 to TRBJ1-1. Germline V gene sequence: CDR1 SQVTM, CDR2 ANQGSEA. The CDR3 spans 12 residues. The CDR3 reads CSVTRDWTEAFF.

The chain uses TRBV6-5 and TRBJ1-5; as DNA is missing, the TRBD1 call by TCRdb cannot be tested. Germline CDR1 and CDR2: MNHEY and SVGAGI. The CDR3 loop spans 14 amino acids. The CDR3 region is CASSYSQGNQPQHF.

This CDR3 is CASSLPAGSRYEQYF. The V gene is TRBV7-3, the J gene TRBJ2-7; TCRdb picks TRBD1, but there is no DNA to check that call. This CDR3 comprises 15 residues. Germline CDR1 is SGHTA and CDR2 is FQGTGA. The variable domain in full, with the rest retrieved from reference TRBV7-3 and TRBJ2-7, is GAGVSQTPSNKVTEKGKYVELRCDPISGHTALYWYRQSLGQGPEFLIYFQGTGAADDSGLPNDRFFAVRPEGSVSTLKIQRTERGDSAVYLCASSLPAGSRYEQYFGPGTRLTVT.

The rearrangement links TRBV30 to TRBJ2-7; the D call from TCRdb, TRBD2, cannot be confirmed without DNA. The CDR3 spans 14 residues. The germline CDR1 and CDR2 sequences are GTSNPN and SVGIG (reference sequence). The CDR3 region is CAWSVGGSSYEQYF. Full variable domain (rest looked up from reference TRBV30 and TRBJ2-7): SQTIHQWPATLVQPVGSPLSLECTVEGTSNPNLYWYRQAAGRGLQLLFYSVGIGQISSEVPQNLSASRPQDRQFILSSKKLLLSDSGFYLCAWSVGGSSYEQYFGPGTRLTVT.

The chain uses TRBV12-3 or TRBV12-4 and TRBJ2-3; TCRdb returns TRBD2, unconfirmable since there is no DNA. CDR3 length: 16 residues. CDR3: CASTQGRGIETDTQYF.

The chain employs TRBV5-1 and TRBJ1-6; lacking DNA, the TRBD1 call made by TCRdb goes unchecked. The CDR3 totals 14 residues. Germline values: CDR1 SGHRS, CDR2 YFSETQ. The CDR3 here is CASRSDRAGSPLHF.

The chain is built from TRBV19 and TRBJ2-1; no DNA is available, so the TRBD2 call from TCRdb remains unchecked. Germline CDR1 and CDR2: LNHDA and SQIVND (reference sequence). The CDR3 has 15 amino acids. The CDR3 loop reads CASSNGLAAYNEQFF. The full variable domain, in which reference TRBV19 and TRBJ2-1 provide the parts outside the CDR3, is DGGITQSPKYLFRKEGQNVTLSCEQNLNHDAMYWYRQDPGQGLRLIYYSQIVNDFQKGDIAEGYSVSREKKESFPLTVTSAQKNPTAFYLCASSNGLAAYNEQFFGPGTRLTVL.

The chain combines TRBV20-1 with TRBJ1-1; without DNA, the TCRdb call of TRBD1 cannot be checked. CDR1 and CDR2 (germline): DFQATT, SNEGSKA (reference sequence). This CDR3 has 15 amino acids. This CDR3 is CSAHRTGSLNTEAFF.

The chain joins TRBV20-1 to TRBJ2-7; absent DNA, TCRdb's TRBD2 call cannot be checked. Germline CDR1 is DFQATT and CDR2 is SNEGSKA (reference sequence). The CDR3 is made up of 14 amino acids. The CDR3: CSARDRAKPYEQYF.

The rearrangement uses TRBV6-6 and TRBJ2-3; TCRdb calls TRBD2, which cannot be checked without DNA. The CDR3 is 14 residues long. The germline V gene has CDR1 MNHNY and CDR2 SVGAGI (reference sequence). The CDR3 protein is CASNSGGAWDTQYF.

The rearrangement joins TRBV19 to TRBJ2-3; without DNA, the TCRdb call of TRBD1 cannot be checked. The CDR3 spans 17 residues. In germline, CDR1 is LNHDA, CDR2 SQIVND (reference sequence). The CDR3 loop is CASSIWSGTGGTDTQYF.

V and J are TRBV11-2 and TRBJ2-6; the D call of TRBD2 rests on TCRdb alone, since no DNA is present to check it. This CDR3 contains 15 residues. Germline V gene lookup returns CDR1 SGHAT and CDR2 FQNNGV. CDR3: CASSFGGAGANVLTF.

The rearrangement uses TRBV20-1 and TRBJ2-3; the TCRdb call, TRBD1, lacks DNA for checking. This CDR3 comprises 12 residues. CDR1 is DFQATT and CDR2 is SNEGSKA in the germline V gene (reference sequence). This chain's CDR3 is CSAFSQAPTQYF.

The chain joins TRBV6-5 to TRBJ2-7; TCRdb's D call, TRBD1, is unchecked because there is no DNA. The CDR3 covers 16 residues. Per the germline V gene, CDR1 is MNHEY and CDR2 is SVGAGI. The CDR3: CASSYLEGGSSYEQYF.

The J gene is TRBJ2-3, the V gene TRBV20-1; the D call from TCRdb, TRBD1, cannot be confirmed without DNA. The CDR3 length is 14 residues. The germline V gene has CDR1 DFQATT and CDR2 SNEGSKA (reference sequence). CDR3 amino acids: CSADLLTRTDTQYF.

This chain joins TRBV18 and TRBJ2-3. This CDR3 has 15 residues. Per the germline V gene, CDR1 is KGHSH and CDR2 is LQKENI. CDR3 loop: CASSPVGGSTDTQYF.

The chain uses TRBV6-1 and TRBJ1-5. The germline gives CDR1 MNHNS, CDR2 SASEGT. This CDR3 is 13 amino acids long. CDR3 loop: CASSDDMVQPQHF.

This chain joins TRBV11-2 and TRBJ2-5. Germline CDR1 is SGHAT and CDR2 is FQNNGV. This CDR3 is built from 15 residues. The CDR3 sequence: CASSLGAMYQETQYF.

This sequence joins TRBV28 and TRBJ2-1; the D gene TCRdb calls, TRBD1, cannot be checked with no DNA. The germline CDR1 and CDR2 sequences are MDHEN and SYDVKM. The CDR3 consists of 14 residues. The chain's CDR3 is CASSLPGQRNEQFF.